Following are 11 T cell receptor beta chains from one sample sequenced in a study of T cells in localized non-small cell lung cancer. Produced via immunoSEQ multiplex PCR; TCRdb's table is partial and in-frame only. The table includes 70,000 to 95,000 clones, approximately 91% detected once. The sample here was PBMCs, taken before any cancer treatment. These TCRs come from a woman aged 40-75 years with stage II squamous cell lung carcinoma.

CDR3 in DNA: TGTGCCAGCACCCCATGGGGGGCCCTCACGACTGAAGCTTTCTTT. It is translated as CASTPWGALTTEAFF. The rearrangement uses TRBV6-1 and TRBJ1-1; perhaps TRBD1 as D (6 bases). CDR1 is MNHNS, CDR2 SASEGT, per germline. The CDR3 runs to 15 residues. The V end lost 7 bases, the J end lost 5 bases, and 20 bases lay between the germline ends.

V is TRBV5-1 and J is TRBJ2-1; 11 bases map to TRBD1. The CDR3 contains 16 residues. The V gene's germline CDR1 is SGHRS and CDR2 YFSETQ. J lost 7 bases, V lost 0 bases, and 6 bases had no gene match. In DNA form, the CDR3 reads TGCGCCAGCAGCTTGGTCCCGGGACAGGGGGGGAATGAGCAGTTCTTC. Its translation is CASSLVPGQGGNEQFF.

The genes are TRBV29-1 and TRBJ2-1, with D perhaps matching TRBD2 (6 bases). From germline, CDR1 is SQVTM and CDR2 ANQGSEA. Trimming pared 5 bases from V and 5 bases from J, leaving 22 bases between. The CDR3 is 16 amino acids. The DNA of the CDR3 is TGCAGCGTTATTCAGCCCGGGGGAGAAGTAAACAATGAGCAGTTCTTC. This encodes CSVIQPGGEVNNEQFF.

V usage is TRBV6-5 and J usage is TRBJ2-7, with D tentatively TRBD1 or TRBD2 (5 bases each). The CDR3 contains 14 residues. V lost 6 bases, J lost 2 bases, and 14 bases lay in between. CDR1 MNHEY and CDR2 SVGAGI come from the germline V gene. DNA of the CDR3: TGTGCCAGCAGGACCGGGACCGAAACCTACGAGCAGTACTTC. Translating gives CASRTGTETYEQYF.

The gene calls are TRBV10-1 and TRBJ2-1, with TRBD2 as a possible D gene (6 bases). CDR1 WNHNN and CDR2 SYGVQD come from the germline V gene (reference sequence). Trimming shortened V by 4 bases and J by 7 bases, and 14 bases separated the two germline ends. This CDR3 is built from 14 residues. The CDR3 region is CASSAGLVTNEQFF. CDR3 nucleotide sequence: TGCGCCAGCAGTGCGGGACTGGTGACAAATGAGCAGTTCTTC.

This sequence joins TRBV19 and TRBJ2-7, with TRBD2 as a possible D gene (6 bases). The CDR3 runs 13 residues. Trimming stripped 3 bases from V and 9 bases from J, with 15 bases between. Germline CDR1 and CDR2: LNHDA and SQIVND (reference sequence). CDR3 residues: CASSMKGGDPQYF. CDR3 in DNA: TGTGCCAGTAGTATGAAGGGAGGAGACCCGCAGTACTTC.

V gene TRBV27 combines with J gene TRBJ2-2, with 7 positions matching TRBD2. The V segment lost 9 bases and the J segment 5 bases; nucleotides outside the gene matches: 9. The CDR3 sequence is 14 residues long. Germline V lookup: CDR1 MNHEY, CDR2 SMNVEV (reference sequence). The CDR3 nucleotides read TGTGCCAGTAGCCTGGGGGAGGGGACCGGGGAGCTGTTTTTT. Its protein product is CASSLGEGTGELFF.

V and J are TRBV5-1 and TRBJ2-7; the D gene is possibly TRBD1 (6 bases). Germline values: CDR1 SGHRS, CDR2 YFSETQ. V lost 4 bases, J lost 4 bases, and 18 bases lay in between. This CDR3 spans 15 amino acids. CDR3 protein: CASSPIQGTRYEQYF. The DNA for the CDR3 is TGCGCCAGCAGCCCGATACAGGGTACCCGTTACGAGCAGTACTTC.

The chain uses TRBV5-1 and TRBJ2-7, with D perhaps TRBD1 (7 bases). The V end was cut by 6 bases, the J end by 5 bases, with 18 bases between. The CDR3 is made up of 14 amino acids. Germline assignment: CDR1 SGHRS and CDR2 YFSETQ. The CDR3 reads CASTRGELVDEQYF. The CDR3 DNA is TGCGCCAGCACCAGGGGGGAACTAGTGGACGAGCAGTACTTC.

The chain carries TRBV20-1 and TRBJ2-5; possible D gene TRBD2, 5 bases. The CDR3 length is 11 residues. Germline assignment: CDR1 DFQATT and CDR2 SNEGSKA (reference sequence). The V and J ends lost 7 bases and 0 bases respectively, with 6 bases between them. CDR3 amino acids: CSGENQETQYF. CDR3 nucleotides: TGCAGTGGGGAGAACCAAGAGACCCAGTACTTC.

The chain couples TRBV9 to TRBJ1-2; 8 nucleotides line up with TRBD1. This CDR3 spans 14 amino acids. Germline assignment: CDR1 SGDLS and CDR2 YYNGEE. Unmatched junction bases numbered 6, after V lost 0 bases and J lost 8 bases. The DNA for the CDR3 is TGTGCCAGCAGCGTAGGGACAGGGCATAGCGGCTACACCTTC. This encodes CASSVGTGHSGYTF.